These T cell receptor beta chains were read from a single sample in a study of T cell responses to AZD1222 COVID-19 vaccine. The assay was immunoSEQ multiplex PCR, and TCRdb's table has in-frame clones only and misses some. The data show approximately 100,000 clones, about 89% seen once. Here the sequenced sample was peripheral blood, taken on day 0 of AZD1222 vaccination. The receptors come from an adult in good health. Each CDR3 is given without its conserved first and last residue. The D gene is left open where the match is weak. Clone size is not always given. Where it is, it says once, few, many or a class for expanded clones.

cdr3_aa: ASSYDSRNTEAF
d_call: .
j_call: TRBJ1-1
clone_size: .
v_call: TRBV6-5

cdr3_aa: AWSVYTEAF
d_call: .
j_call: TRBJ1-1
clone_size: .
v_call: TRBV30

cdr3_aa: ASSLGSRGTEAF
d_call: .
j_call: TRBJ1-1
clone_size: few
v_call: TRBV18

cdr3_aa: ASRTERSGNTIY
d_call: .
j_call: TRBJ1-3
clone_size: .
v_call: TRBV5-1

cdr3_aa: ASSLAGKEPGERNTEAF
d_call: .
j_call: TRBJ1-1
clone_size: .
v_call: TRBV5-1

cdr3_aa: ASSLFPLEEQY
d_call: .
j_call: TRBJ2-7
clone_size: .
v_call: TRBV5-4

cdr3_aa: AWSDDIGQGKKPQH
d_call: TRBD1
j_call: TRBJ1-5
clone_size: .
v_call: TRBV30

cdr3_aa: ASSLGGPQGGYGYT
d_call: .
j_call: TRBJ1-2
clone_size: .
v_call: TRBV7-9

cdr3_aa: ASSKGSGTLGPGVEKLF
d_call: .
j_call: TRBJ1-4
clone_size: .
v_call: TRBV5-1

cdr3_aa: ASRVVGSTEAF
d_call: .
j_call: TRBJ1-1
clone_size: .
v_call: TRBV6-5

cdr3_aa: ASSPPSLSPPRQETQY
d_call: .
j_call: TRBJ2-5
clone_size: .
v_call: TRBV18

cdr3_aa: ASFSALNYGYT
d_call: .
j_call: TRBJ1-2
clone_size: .
v_call: TRBV6-5

cdr3_aa: ASSQASGETYEQY
d_call: TRBD2
j_call: TRBJ2-7
clone_size: .
v_call: TRBV4-3

cdr3_aa: ASSRTSGATDTQY
d_call: TRBD2
j_call: TRBJ2-3
clone_size: .
v_call: TRBV7-2

cdr3_aa: ASSQGSGGPSYNEQF
d_call: TRBD2
j_call: TRBJ2-1
clone_size: .
v_call: TRBV6-2/TRBV6-3

cdr3_aa: ASSQHTSFQNQPQH
d_call: .
j_call: TRBJ1-5
clone_size: .
v_call: TRBV7-2

cdr3_aa: ASSQGGGLNSPLH
d_call: .
j_call: TRBJ1-6
clone_size: .
v_call: TRBV4-2

cdr3_aa: AWSQQGVSPLH
d_call: .
j_call: TRBJ1-6
clone_size: .
v_call: TRBV30

cdr3_aa: ASSRTDTYGYT
d_call: .
j_call: TRBJ1-2
clone_size: .
v_call: TRBV7-8

cdr3_aa: SVDTDTQY
d_call: .
j_call: TRBJ2-3
clone_size: .
v_call: TRBV29-1

cdr3_aa: ASSGGTGQETQY
d_call: TRBD1
j_call: TRBJ2-5
clone_size: .
v_call: TRBV5-1

cdr3_aa: ASRLLAGGPVTGELF
d_call: TRBD2
j_call: TRBJ2-2
clone_size: .
v_call: TRBV19